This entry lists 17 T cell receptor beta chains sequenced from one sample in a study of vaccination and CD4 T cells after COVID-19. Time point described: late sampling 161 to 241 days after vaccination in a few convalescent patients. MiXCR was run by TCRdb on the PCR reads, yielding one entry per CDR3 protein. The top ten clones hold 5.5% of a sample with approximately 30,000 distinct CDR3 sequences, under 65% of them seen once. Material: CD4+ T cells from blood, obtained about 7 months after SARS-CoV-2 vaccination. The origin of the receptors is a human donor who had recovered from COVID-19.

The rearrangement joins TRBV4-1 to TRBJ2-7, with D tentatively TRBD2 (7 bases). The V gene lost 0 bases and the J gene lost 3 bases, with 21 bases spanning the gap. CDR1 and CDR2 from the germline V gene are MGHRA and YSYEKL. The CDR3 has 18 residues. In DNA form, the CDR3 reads TGCGCCAGCAGCCAAGAGAGGGGGGGTCGGGAGGCTTTCTACGAGCAGTACTTC. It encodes CASSQERGGREAFYEQYF.

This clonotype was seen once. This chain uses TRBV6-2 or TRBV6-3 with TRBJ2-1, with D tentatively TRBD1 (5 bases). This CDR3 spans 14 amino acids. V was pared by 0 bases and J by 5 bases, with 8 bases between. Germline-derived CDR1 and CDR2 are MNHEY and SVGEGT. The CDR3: CASSYSQGDNEQFF. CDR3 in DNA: TGTGCCAGCAGTTACTCGCAAGGGGACAATGAGCAGTTCTTC.

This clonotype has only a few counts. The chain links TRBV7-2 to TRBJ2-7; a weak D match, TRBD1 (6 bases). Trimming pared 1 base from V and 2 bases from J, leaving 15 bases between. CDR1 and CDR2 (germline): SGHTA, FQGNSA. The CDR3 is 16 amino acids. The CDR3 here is CASSLVLGQRTYEQYF. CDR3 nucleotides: TGTGCCAGCAGCTTAGTCTTAGGACAGCGAACCTACGAGCAGTACTTC.

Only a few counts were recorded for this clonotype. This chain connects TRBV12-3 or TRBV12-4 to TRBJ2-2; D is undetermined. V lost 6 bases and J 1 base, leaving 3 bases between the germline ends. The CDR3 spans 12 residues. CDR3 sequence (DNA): TGTGCCAGCAGCGAGAACACCGGGGAGCTGTTTTTT. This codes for CASSENTGELFF.

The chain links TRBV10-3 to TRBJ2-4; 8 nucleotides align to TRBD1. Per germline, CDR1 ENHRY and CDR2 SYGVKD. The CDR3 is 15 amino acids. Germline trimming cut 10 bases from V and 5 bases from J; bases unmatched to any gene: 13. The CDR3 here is CATQETGGRENIQYF. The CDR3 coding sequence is TGTGCCACCCAGGAAACAGGGGGAAGGGAAAACATTCAGTACTTC.

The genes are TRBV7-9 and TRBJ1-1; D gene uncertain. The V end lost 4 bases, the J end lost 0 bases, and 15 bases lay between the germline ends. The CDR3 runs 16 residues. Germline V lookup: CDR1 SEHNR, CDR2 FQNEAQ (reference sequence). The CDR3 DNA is TGTGCCAGCAGCTCGGCTCGGTTATTCATGAACACTGAAGCTTTCTTT. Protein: CASSSARLFMNTEAFF. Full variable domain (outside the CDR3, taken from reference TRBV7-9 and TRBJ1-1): DTGVSQNPRHKITKRGQNVTFRCDPISEHNRLYWYRQTLGQGPEFLTYFQNEAQLEKSRLLSDRFSAERPKGSFSTLEIQRTEQGDSAMYLCASSSARLFMNTEAFFGQGTRLTVV.

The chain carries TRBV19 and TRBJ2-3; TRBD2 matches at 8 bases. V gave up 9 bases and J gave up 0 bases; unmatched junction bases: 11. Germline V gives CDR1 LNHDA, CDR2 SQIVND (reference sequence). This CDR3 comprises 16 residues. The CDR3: CASTYRSSGSTDTQYF. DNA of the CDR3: TGTGCCAGCACATACCGATCTAGCGGGAGCACAGATACGCAGTATTTT.

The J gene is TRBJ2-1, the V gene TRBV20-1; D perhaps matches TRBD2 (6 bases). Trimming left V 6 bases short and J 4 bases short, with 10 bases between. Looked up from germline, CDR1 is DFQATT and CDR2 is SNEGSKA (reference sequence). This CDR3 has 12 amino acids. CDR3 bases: TGCAGTGCCCTCGCGGGGTACAATGAGCAGTTCTTC. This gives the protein CSALAGYNEQFF.

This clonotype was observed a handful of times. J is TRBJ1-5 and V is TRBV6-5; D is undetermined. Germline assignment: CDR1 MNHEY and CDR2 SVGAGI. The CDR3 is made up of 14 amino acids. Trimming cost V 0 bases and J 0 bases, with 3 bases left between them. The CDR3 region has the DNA TGTGCCAGCAGTTACTCGATTAGCAATCAGCCCCAGCATTTT. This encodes CASSYSISNQPQHF.

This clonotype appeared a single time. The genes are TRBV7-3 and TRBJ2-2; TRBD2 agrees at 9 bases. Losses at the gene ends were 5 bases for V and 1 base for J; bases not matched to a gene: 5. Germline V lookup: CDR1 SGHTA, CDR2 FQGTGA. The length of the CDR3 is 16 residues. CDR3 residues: CASSLAGLQNTGELFF. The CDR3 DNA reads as TGTGCCAGCAGCCTAGCGGGACTACAGAACACCGGGGAGCTGTTTTTT.

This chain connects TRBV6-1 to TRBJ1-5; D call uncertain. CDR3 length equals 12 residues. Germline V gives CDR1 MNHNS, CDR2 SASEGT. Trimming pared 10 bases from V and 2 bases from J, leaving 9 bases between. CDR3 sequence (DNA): TGTGCCACACGAGAAGGCAATCAGCCCCAGCATTTT. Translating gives CATREGNQPQHF.

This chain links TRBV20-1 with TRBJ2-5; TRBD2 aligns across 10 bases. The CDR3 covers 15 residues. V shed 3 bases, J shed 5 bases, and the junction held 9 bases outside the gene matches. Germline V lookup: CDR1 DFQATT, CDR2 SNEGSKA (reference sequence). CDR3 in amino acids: CSARSGSGRGETQYF. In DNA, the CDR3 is TGCAGTGCTAGGTCAGGGAGCGGGAGGGGGGAGACCCAGTACTTC.

This CDR3 reads CATRVGTGELFF. For the CDR3, the DNA is TGTGCCACCAGGGTAGGCACCGGGGAGCTGTTTTTT. The J gene is TRBJ2-2, the V gene TRBV24-1, with D unresolved. CDR1 is KGHDR and CDR2 is SFDVKD in the germline V gene. This CDR3 is 12 amino acids long. V was cut by 7 bases and J by 4 bases, with 6 bases left in between.

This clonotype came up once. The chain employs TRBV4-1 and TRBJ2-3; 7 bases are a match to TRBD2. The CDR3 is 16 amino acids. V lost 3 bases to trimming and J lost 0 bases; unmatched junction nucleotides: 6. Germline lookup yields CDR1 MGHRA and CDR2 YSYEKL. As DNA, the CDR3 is TGCGCCAGCAGCCACCCTAGCGGATATAGCACAGATACGCAGTATTTT. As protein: CASSHPSGYSTDTQYF.

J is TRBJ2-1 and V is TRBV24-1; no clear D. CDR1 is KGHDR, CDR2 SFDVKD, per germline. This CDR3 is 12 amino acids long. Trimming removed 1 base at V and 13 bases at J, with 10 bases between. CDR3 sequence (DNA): TGTGCCACCAGTGATTTTGGCTCCCCCCAGTTCTTC. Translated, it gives CATSDFGSPQFF.

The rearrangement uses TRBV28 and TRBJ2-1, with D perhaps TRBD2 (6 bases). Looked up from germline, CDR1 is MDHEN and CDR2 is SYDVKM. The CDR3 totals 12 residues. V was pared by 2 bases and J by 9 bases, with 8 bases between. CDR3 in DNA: TGTGCCAGCAGTTTAGGGGGGACTGAGCAGTTCTTC. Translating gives CASSLGGTEQFF. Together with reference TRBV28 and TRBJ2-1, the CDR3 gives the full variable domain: DVKVTQSSRYLVKRTGEKVFLECVQDMDHENMFWYRQDPGLGLRLIYFSYDVKMKEKGDIPEGYSVSREKKERFSLILESASTNQTSMYLCASSLGGTEQFFGPGTRLTVL.

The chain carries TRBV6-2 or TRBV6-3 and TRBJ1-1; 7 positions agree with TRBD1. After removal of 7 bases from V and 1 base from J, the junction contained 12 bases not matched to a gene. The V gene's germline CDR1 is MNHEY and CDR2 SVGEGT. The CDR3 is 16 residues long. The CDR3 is CASIPRTGFTNTEAFF. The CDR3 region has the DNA TGTGCCAGCATCCCCAGGACAGGCTTCACGAACACTGAAGCTTTCTTT.